This TCR beta chain appears in the sequencing data of a study of cytomegalovirus exposure and HLA in healthy donors. Study outcomes and limitations: Some 150 TCR beta chains were listed as cytomegalovirus-associated. Analysis was carried out at a later point, and it linked a missense DCLRE1C variant to TCR beta V- and J-gene trimming. Solely CMV serostatus was available to characterize immune exposure.

The CDR3 contains 15 residues. CDR1 and CDR2 (germline): GTSNPN, SVGIG (reference sequence). With 3 bases clipped from V and 5 bases from J, the junction kept 9 bases outside the gene matches. As concerns this clone: Its target is not known.

The PCR contained 60 Vbeta and 13 Jbeta primers. Using immunoSEQ multiplex PCR, the repertoire was profiled, and TCRdb retains in-frame clones only, with some absent. The table lists 150,000 or so clones, 65% to 80% of them singletons. Donors sampled were nominally healthy, though unrecorded immune exposures were likely. The source of this sequence is a woman aged 25-40 years in good health and CMV-seronegative. This chain joins TRBV30 and TRBJ1-5, with 8 bases identical to TRBD1. The sample taken for sequencing was PBMCs. CDR3 sequence reads: CAWRDTGGGDQPQHF. The CDR3 coding sequence is TGTGCCTGGAGAGACACAGGGGGTGGGGATCAGCCCCAGCATTTT.